These 10 T cell receptor beta chains were all obtained from the same sample, sequenced in a study of T-cell reconstitution after alpha-beta-depleted transplantation in children. It was with unique molecular identifiers that the TCRbeta library was prepared. MiXCR, run by TCRdb on the PCR reads, gives a single entry per CDR3 protein. The sample lists fewer than 350,000 distinct CDR3 sequences, around 10% seen once, with 23% in the top ten. The input for sequencing was peripheral blood, taken 180 days after TCRalphabeta/CD19-depleted stem cell transplant. Receptor source: a male patient between 2 and 10 years old who had a stem cell transplant for chronic granulomatous disease, so the T cells may come from the graft donor.

With respect to this clonotype: Being one base from a much bigger clone, this may be a read error. The chain is built from TRBV7-8 and TRBJ1-4; D is undetermined. V was pared by 7 bases and J by 8 bases, with 17 bases between. Germline V CDR1 and CDR2: SGHVS, FQNEAQ. This CDR3 spans 14 amino acids. Written as DNA, the CDR3 is TGTGCCAGCAACTCCGGCACCGTCAAGGAAAAACTGTTTTTT. Encoded protein: CASNSGTVKEKLFF.

This clonotype was picked up many times. V and J are TRBV5-1 and TRBJ1-1, with D perhaps matching TRBD1 (6 bases). The V end was cut by 0 bases, the J end by 0 bases, with 9 bases between. In germline, CDR1 is SGHRS, CDR2 YFSETQ. The CDR3 runs 15 residues. Here the CDR3 reads CASSLVGGMNTEAFF. DNA of the CDR3: TGCGCCAGCAGCTTGGTGGGGGGCATGAACACTGAAGCTTTCTTT.

This clonotype occurred many times. This chain joins TRBV6-5 and TRBJ2-1; the D is unclear. Germline assignment: CDR1 MNHEY and CDR2 SVGAGI. CDR3 size: 16 residues. Between the trimmed V and J ends, which lost 0 bases and 6 bases, there was a span of 15 bases. The chain's CDR3 is CASSYSNSRVRNEQFF. CDR3 nucleotides: TGTGCCAGCAGTTACTCGAACAGTAGGGTTCGCAATGAGCAGTTCTTC.

This clonotype was detected many times. V and J are TRBV10-2 and TRBJ2-7; D might be TRBD1 (5 bases). The V gene lost 8 bases and the J gene lost 4 bases, with 12 bases spanning the gap. The CDR3 is 12 amino acids. Germline V gene data show CDR1 as WSHSY and CDR2 as SAAADI. CDR3 sequence (DNA): TGCGCCAGCGGGGCCGGAGCGTACGAGCAGTACTTC. Translated, it gives CASGAGAYEQYF.

This clonotype was counted ten times or more. This sequence joins TRBV29-1 and TRBJ2-7; possibly TRBD1 or TRBD2 for D (5 bases each). Trimming stripped 6 bases from V and 1 base from J, with 10 bases between. Germline V gene data show CDR1 as SQVTM and CDR2 as ANQGSEA. CDR3 size: 12 residues. The CDR3 sequence: CSVRGDSYEQYF. In DNA, the CDR3 is TGCAGCGTGAGAGGGGATTCCTACGAGCAGTACTTC.

This clonotype was counted ten times or more. This chain links TRBV20-1 with TRBJ2-3; 13 nucleotides align to TRBD2. Unmatched junction bases numbered 8, after V lost 0 bases and J lost 5 bases. CDR1 and CDR2 from the germline V gene are DFQATT and SNEGSKA (reference sequence). The CDR3 sequence is 17 residues long. CDR3 nucleotide sequence: TGCAGTGCTAGAGATGGCGGACTAGCGGGAGTAGTAGATACGCAGTATTTT. Translating gives CSARDGGLAGVVDTQYF.

The chain is built from TRBV18 and TRBJ1-6, with D uncertain. Germline lookup yields CDR1 KGHSH and CDR2 LQKENI. Trimming cost V 4 bases and J 5 bases, with 12 bases left between them. The CDR3 totals 15 residues. CDR3 residues: CASSREAGHNSPLHF. The CDR3 nucleotides are TGTGCCAGCTCACGGGAGGCAGGACATAATTCACCCCTCCACTTT.

In this sample, this clonotype turned up a few times. J is TRBJ2-1 and V is TRBV25-1; TRBD2 aligns across 12 bases. Germline CDR1 MGHDK, CDR2 SYGVNS. The CDR3 runs to 22 residues. V trimming: 6 bases; J trimming: 5 bases; junction bases outside the gene matches: 26. The DNA of the CDR3 is TGTGCCAGCAGACACACGGACCTGATTGGAGGGGCTAGCGGGAGGGCCCACAATGAGCAGTTCTTC. It specifies CASRHTDLIGGASGRAHNEQFF.

In regard to this clonotype: The conserved closing phenylalanine or tryptophan is absent in this CDR3, likely reflecting a read error. The J gene is TRBJ2-1, the V gene TRBV30; TRBD2 matches at 11 bases. The V and J ends lost 2 bases and 3 bases, in that order; junction bases with no gene match: 3. This CDR3 region has 15 residues. CDR1 GTSNPN and CDR2 SVGIG come from the germline V gene (reference sequence). For the CDR3, the DNA is TGTGCCTGGAGTACGACTAGCGGGATCTACAATGAGCAGTTCATC. Protein sequence: CAWSTTSGIYNEQFI.

This clonotype was picked up many times. This chain links TRBV9 with TRBJ2-1; D not resolved. The CDR3 totals 13 residues. V shed 2 bases and J shed 9 bases, with 12 bases lying between them. Germline CDR1 SGDLS, CDR2 YYNGEE. CDR3 nucleotide sequence: TGTGCCAGCAGCGTCCTCGCGATGGGTGAGCAGTTCTTC. Its translation is CASSVLAMGEQFF.